The 4 T cell receptor beta chains presented below share a single source sample, sequenced in a study of shared clonotypes between healthy human individuals. Clones were sequenced by immunoSEQ multiplex PCR, and TCRdb holds only the in-frame ones, with some missing. The repertoire has a few hundred thousand clones, approximately 65% of them found once; the top ten carry around 10%. Sequenced material: memory CD4+ T cells sorted from blood. Subset denoted: CD45RA-negative fraction. The receptors come from a man aged 30-40 years in good health.

The genes are TRBV7-2 and TRBJ1-5; D is uncertain. CDR3 length equals 16 residues. Deletions cut 2 bases from V and 2 bases from J, with 13 bases between. Germline-derived CDR1 and CDR2 are SGHTA and FQGNSA. This CDR3 is CASSLSSRAGNQPQHF. The DNA for the CDR3 is TGTGCCAGCAGCTTATCAAGTCGGGCTGGCAATCAGCCCCAGCATTTT. Full variable domain (rest looked up from reference TRBV7-2 and TRBJ1-5): GAGVSQSPSNKVTEKGKDVELRCDPISGHTALYWYRQSLGQGLEFLIYFQGNSAPDKSGLPSDRFSAERTGGSVSTLTIQRTQQEDSAVYLCASSLSSRAGNQPQHFGDGTRLSIL.

The chain recombines TRBV11-3 with TRBJ2-3; D remains unclear. The V end was cut by 3 bases, the J end by 2 bases, with 18 bases between. CDR1 SGHNT and CDR2 YENEEA come from the germline V gene. CDR3 length: 17 residues. DNA for the CDR3: TGTGCCAGCAGCTTCGGAGCGAGAGCAACACACACAGATACGCAGTATTTT. Translated, it gives CASSFGARATHTDTQYF.

The V gene is TRBV7-9, the J gene TRBJ1-2; no reliable D call. The CDR3 has 14 amino acids. Germline V gene sequence: CDR1 SEHNR, CDR2 FQNEAQ (reference sequence). V lost 4 bases and J lost 3, with 12 bases in between. Here the CDR3 DNA reads TGTGCCAGCAGCTCACTCGAACGGTACTATGGCTACACCTTC. It yields the protein CASSSLERYYGYTF.

The CDR3 DNA reads TGTGCCAGCAGGGAGAGGCCGAACACCGGGGAGCTGTTTTTT. Translated: CASRERPNTGELFF. This chain joins TRBV5-5 and TRBJ2-2; D not certain. The CDR3 runs 14 residues. V shed 5 bases and J shed 0 bases, with 8 bases lying between them. Germline values: CDR1 SGHKS, CDR2 YYEKEE (reference sequence). The whole variable domain, remainder taken from reference TRBV5-5 and TRBJ2-2, is DAGVTQSPTHLIKTRGQQVTLRCSPISGHKSVSWYQQVLGQGPQFIFQYYEKEERGRGNFPDRFSARQFPNYSSELNVNALLLGDSALYLCASRERPNTGELFFGEGSRLTVL.